The subject of this entry is one T cell receptor (beta chain). This record comes from a study of T cell changes during pregnancy in multiple sclerosis. Sequencing used immunoSEQ multiplex PCR; TCRdb keeps in-frame clones, though not all of them. The repertoire holds approximately 43,000 clones, with 80% to 95% as singletons. The V and J ends lost 0 bases and 0 bases respectively, with 11 bases between them. There are 16 residues in the CDR3. Germline V lookup: CDR1 MGHRA, CDR2 YSYEKL. The chain recombines TRBV4-1 with TRBJ1-1, with D possibly being TRBD1 (5 bases). This material consisted of CD8+ T cells from peripheral blood mononuclear cells, taken in the first trimester of pregnancy. This sequence was found in a female donor with multiple sclerosis, enrolled in a pregnancy study. CDR3 DNA sequence: TGCGCCAGCAGCCAAGACCTCGGGGGGTTGAACACTGAAGCTTTCTTT. Its translation: CASSQDLGGLNTEAFF.